This is a list of T cell receptor beta chains from one sample in a study of shared clonotypes between healthy human individuals. Profiled with immunoSEQ multiplex PCR; TCRdb holds only in-frame clones, not every one. The sample holds roughly 2.4 million clones, approximately 96% seen once. Sequencing was done on a sample of naive CD4+ T cells sorted from blood. These receptors were obtained from a man aged 18-30 years in good health. CDR3s include the opening cysteine and the closing phenylalanine or tryptophan.

TRBV5-1	TRBJ2-3	CASSLATGVTDTQYF
TRBV7-3	TRBJ2-1	CASSPSDSSYNEQFF
TRBV5-1	TRBJ2-3	CASSLTGDGTDTQYF
TRBV6-6	TRBJ2-1	CASSYVASSGEQFF
TRBV5-4	TRBJ1-1	CASSPGGEWNTEAFF
TRBV6-6	TRBJ2-6	CASSYSNSGANVLTF
TRBV9	TRBJ2-2	CASSLMTFANTGELFF
TRBV18	TRBJ2-7	CASSRTGGDSYEQYF
TRBV7-9	TRBJ1-1	CASSEGQGDTEAFF
TRBV28	TRBJ1-5	CASSFSTMTGQLSQPQHF
TRBV5-4	TRBJ1-2	CASSLGRGGDYGYTF
TRBV7-9	TRBJ2-7	CASSLDLAGVGDEQYF
TRBV5-1	TRBJ1-2	CASSLQGYNYGYTF
TRBV6-1	TRBJ2-5	CASSGFQETQYF
TRBV21-1	TRBJ1-2	CASSKPGFDGYTF
TRBV4-2	TRBJ1-5	CASSQAMTGIWGQPQHF
TRBV5-6	TRBJ2-7	CASSSSPQAYEQYF
TRBV7-9	TRBJ2-5	CASSLTPLLTQETQYF
TRBV6-1	TRBJ1-2	CASSENWVLRDYGYTF
TRBV7-2	TRBJ2-4	CASSDLGGRVQYF
TRBV5-1	TRBJ2-3	CASSRRGKVADTQYF
TRBV4-3	TRBJ2-1	CASSQEGTGLDEQFF
TRBV30	TRBJ2-1	CAWSSGQYNEQFF
TRBV5-1	TRBJ2-5	CASSLTGGLETQYF
TRBV7-9	TRBJ2-5	CASSLALQGAEETQYF
TRBV5-4	TRBJ2-3	CASSFGGQSTDTQYF
TRBV4-1	TRBJ1-1	CASSQGDSRPSSTEAFF
TRBV28	TRBJ2-5	CASSSPGTSGKETQYF
TRBV10-3	TRBJ1-4	CAVRGGATNEKLFF
TRBV5-1	TRBJ1-5	CASSLEGQGGQPQHF
TRBV19	TRBJ2-7	CASSIGGASYEQYF
TRBV7-8	TRBJ2-7	CASSLGQGNTPPYEQYF
TRBV7-2	TRBJ1-2	CASSPPVLNYGYTF
TRBV29-1	TRBJ1-1	CTLPGKTEAFF
TRBV27	TRBJ1-2	CASREGREFHGYTF
TRBV28	TRBJ2-2	CASSSGTGGSGELFF
TRBV18	TRBJ2-3	CASSPGEADTQYF
TRBV25-1	TRBJ2-5	CASSSGQAGETQYF
TRBV28	TRBJ1-1	CASSLPSVMNTEAFF
TRBV27	TRBJ1-5	CASRLGTGGNQPQHF
TRBV6-5	TRBJ1-5	CASSRDFPSNQPQHF
TRBV2	TRBJ2-5	CASSFPGQETQYF
TRBV5-1	TRBJ1-1	CASSLLRTDNTEAFF
TRBV15	TRBJ1-2	CATSRDVRGGYTF
TRBV18	TRBJ2-7	CASTPGPGLSYEQYF
TRBV30	TRBJ1-3	CAWGGGGSGNTIYF
TRBV18	TRBJ2-1	CASSLPGTGGVNEQFF
TRBV6-1	TRBJ2-3	CASSVGGGTDTQYF
TRBV5-1	TRBJ2-5	CASSLGQGETQYF
TRBV12-2	TRBJ1-5	CASRLAGRSCDRNQPQHF
TRBV7-9	TRBJ1-6	CASSLANSPLHF
TRBV6-5	TRBJ2-3	CASSYSSLVSTDTQYF
TRBV5-5	TRBJ1-6	CASSQRPKGVNSPLHF
TRBV28	TRBJ1-1	CASSLMAGDTEAFF
TRBV11-2	TRBJ1-2	CASSLSGQGLNYGYTF
TRBV5-1	TRBJ2-6	CASSLARPGANVLTF
TRBV5-1	TRBJ1-2	CASSLDSGVGYTF
TRBV18	TRBJ2-7	CASSPASGSRYEQYF
TRBV6-5	TRBJ1-5	CASSRGVGQPQHF
TRBV7-3	TRBJ2-2	CASSLTNTGELFF